Only a few counts were recorded for the clone carrying this T cell receptor beta chain. Its target is not known. The source of the sample is a study of PD-1 blockade in classical Hodgkin lymphoma. Findings and limits, study-wide: As was reported, newly diagnosed patients showed lower baseline TCR diversity than healthy donors did. Whereas CD4+ TCR diversity had risen significantly by C4D1, CD8+ TCR diversity had not. Newly diagnosed and completely responding patients shared comparable baseline diversity.

Documented time point: cycle 4 day 1 (C4D1), after five to seven weeks of nivolumab. All patients relapsed after autologous stem cell transplantation, and brentuximab vedotin exposure varied. Complete response, partial response or progressive disease made up the best responses. From germline, CDR1 is LNHDA and CDR2 SQIVND (reference sequence). CDR3 length: 13 amino acids. V lost 3 bases and J lost 2, with 8 bases in between. The table came from immunoSEQ multiplex PCR; TCRdb's copy has only in-frame clones and leaves some out. The repertoire consists of about 44,000 clones, with around two thirds occurring once and the leading ten covering about 3%.

V is TRBV19 and J is TRBJ2-7; D is uncertain. The source of this sequence is a human donor with classical Hodgkin lymphoma. Sequences were derived from peripheral blood mononuclear cells (PBMCs), sampled before the fourth cycle of nivolumab. The CDR3 nucleotides read TGTGCCAGTAGTATCGGTGAGACCTACGAGCAGTACTTC. Protein product: CASSIGETYEQYF.